Below are 28 T cell receptor beta chains sequenced from a single sample in a study of T cell repertoires in cytomegalovirus infection. TCRdb used MiXCR to reprocess the reads, holding one entry per CDR3 protein. The table has some 940,000 distinct CDR3 sequences, around 30% seen once. Their cognate antigens are unknown. Specimen: cultured CD8+ T cells from PBMCs, collected from culture after CMV antigen stimulation. The receptors stem from a human donor in good health (CMV status not recorded). Some clones in this sample may be carry-over from other donors' samples.

The V and J genes are TRBV6-5 and TRBJ2-3, with 8 positions matching TRBD2. CDR3 length: 17 residues. Germline assignment: CDR1 MNHEY and CDR2 SVGAGI. Trimming at V came to 2 bases and at J to 1 base, leaving 8 bases not matched to a gene. This CDR3 is CASSYRGRRGGTDTQYF. The CDR3 DNA reads as TGTGCCAGCAGTTACAGGGGTCGGCGGGGGGGCACAGATACGCAGTATTTT.

The chain joins TRBV5-5 to TRBJ2-1, with TRBD2 matching over 8 bases. Germline assignment: CDR1 SGHKS and CDR2 YYEKEE (reference sequence). CDR3 length: 14 amino acids. V lost 7 bases and J lost 6; bases outside the gene matches: 9. Here the CDR3 DNA reads TGTGCCAGCTTGGGGAGCGGGGGCCTCAATGAGCAGTTCTTC. Protein: CASLGSGGLNEQFF.

This clonotype was detected ten times or more. The rearrangement uses TRBV5-6 and TRBJ2-7; no definite D call. The CDR3 is made up of 12 amino acids. CDR1 is SGHDT and CDR2 is YYEEEE in the germline V gene. Trimming cost V 0 bases and J 3 bases, with 4 bases left between them. CDR3 sequence reads: CASSLVFYEQYV. The CDR3 DNA sequence: TGTGCCAGCAGCTTGGTTTTCTACGAGCAGTACGTC.

The sample holds a few counts of this clonotype. The junction differs from germline at one of its ends, possibly a read error. J is TRBJ1-1 and V is TRBV5-1; D ambiguous. CDR3 length: 14 amino acids. Germline lookup yields CDR1 SGHRS and CDR2 YFSETQ. The CDR3 DNA follows: TGTGCCAGCAGCGCCTCCCCAGGAGACACTGAAGCTTTCTTT. It encodes CASSASPGDTEAFF.

This clonotype was recorded many times. V usage is TRBV7-9 and J usage is TRBJ2-1, with TRBD1 matching over 8 bases. The germline V gene has CDR1 SEHNR and CDR2 FQNEAQ (reference sequence). V gave up 2 bases and J gave up 3 bases; unmatched junction bases: 9. This CDR3 region has 17 residues. CDR3 region: CASSLPPQGVNYNEQFF. DNA of the CDR3: TGTGCCAGCAGCTTACCCCCACAGGGGGTAAACTACAATGAGCAGTTCTTC.

Ten or more counts support this clonotype. This chain joins TRBV12-3 or TRBV12-4 and TRBJ1-2, with 9 bases fitting TRBD1. Trimming took 0 bases from V and 8 from J; bases not matched to a gene: 4. This CDR3 spans 14 amino acids. CDR3: CASSLAGTGLGYTF. The CDR3 bases are TGTGCCAGCAGTTTAGCGGGGACAGGGCTGGGCTACACCTTC.

Worth noting for this clonotype: A much larger clone lies a single base off, so this may be a read error. V gene TRBV7-6 combines with J gene TRBJ1-5, with D maybe TRBD1 (6 bases). The CDR3 sequence is 15 residues long. CDR1 SGHVS and CDR2 FNYEAQ come from the germline V gene. This CDR3 reads CVSSLGGDSNQPQHF. CDR3 nucleotide sequence: TGTGTCAGCAGCTTAGGGGGAGATAGCAATCAGCCCCAGCATTTT.

The V and J genes are TRBV5-1 and TRBJ1-5; 7 nucleotides line up with TRBD1. This CDR3 spans 14 amino acids. Germline V CDR1 and CDR2: SGHRS, YFSETQ. Trimming removed 5 bases from V and 4 bases from J; junction bases left unmatched: 6. The CDR3: CASREGGENQPQHF. For the CDR3, the DNA is TGCGCCAGCAGGGAAGGGGGCGAAAATCAGCCCCAGCATTTT.

This clonotype was counted a few times. The genes are TRBV12-3 or TRBV12-4 and TRBJ2-1; 7 bases fit TRBD2. After removal of 8 bases from V and 10 bases from J, the junction contained 11 bases not matched to a gene. CDR3 length: 13 residues. The CDR3 nucleotides read TGTGCCAGCGAGCTTGGGGGGGTCAGCGAGCAGTTCTTC. This sequence encodes CASELGGVSEQFF.

The gene calls are TRBV7-9 and TRBJ2-5, with D unclear. Trimming took off 2 bases at V and 3 bases at J, with 7 bases between the two ends. The CDR3 runs 13 residues. From germline, CDR1 is SEHNR and CDR2 FQNEAQ (reference sequence). CDR3 in amino acids: CASSLYIEETQYF. Written as DNA, the CDR3 is TGTGCCAGCAGCTTATATATAGAAGAGACCCAGTACTTC.

This clonotype was recorded a few times. The V call is TRBV12-3 or TRBV12-4, the J call TRBJ2-5; the match to TRBD2 covers 8 bases. V gave up 6 bases and J gave up 1 base; unmatched junction bases: 7. The CDR3 has 15 residues. The CDR3 loop reads CASRPGTRPQETQYF. The CDR3 DNA sequence: TGTGCCAGCAGGCCCGGGACTAGACCCCAAGAGACCCAGTACTTC.

This clonotype was observed many times. The rearrangement links TRBV7-9 to TRBJ1-1, with D tentatively TRBD1 (6 bases). The CDR3 has 15 amino acids. The germline V gene encodes CDR1 SEHNR and CDR2 FQNEAQ (reference sequence). Trimming shortened V by 1 base and J by 5 bases, and 14 bases separated the two germline ends. The CDR3 DNA reads TGTGCCAGCAGCTTAGGGGGCGGGGGCTGGACTGAAGCTTTCTTT. It is translated as CASSLGGGGWTEAFF.

This clonotype was seen only a few times. The chain carries TRBV6-1 and TRBJ1-6, with D possibly TRBD1 on 6 matching bases. From germline, CDR1 is MNHNS and CDR2 SASEGT. The CDR3 has 19 amino acids. The V end lost 0 bases, the J end lost 0 bases, and 15 bases lay between the germline ends. Here the CDR3 DNA reads TGTGCCAGCAGTGAAGCGGGGCAGGGACAAAGCTCCTATAATTCACCCCTCCACTTT. As protein: CASSEAGQGQSSYNSPLHF.

This clonotype was counted between two and nine times. Germline is not matched at one junction end, which may reflect a read error. The chain carries TRBV7-7 and TRBJ2-3; 7 bases align to TRBD2. Per germline, CDR1 SSHAT and CDR2 FNYEAQ (reference sequence). There are 15 residues in the CDR3. The CDR3 here is CASSLSGELTDTQYF. In nucleotides, the CDR3 is TGTGCTAGCAGCCTCAGCGGGGAATTGACAGATACGCAGTATTTT.

The chain is built from TRBV27 and TRBJ1-1; the D gene is possibly TRBD1 (6 bases). The CDR3 runs to 17 residues. The germline V gene encodes CDR1 MNHEY and CDR2 SMNVEV (reference sequence). The germline V and J ends were trimmed by 0 bases and 7 bases, with 21 bases remaining between them. The CDR3 DNA reads TGTGCCAGCAGTTTATCGAATGGATACAGGGAAGTAGGTGAAGCTTTCTTT. Translating gives CASSLSNGYREVGEAFF.

V gene TRBV7-9 combines with J gene TRBJ2-7; D tentatively fits TRBD1 or TRBD2 (6 bases each). This CDR3 contains 14 residues. Per the germline V gene, CDR1 is SEHNR and CDR2 is FQNEAQ (reference sequence). Between the trimmed V and J ends, which lost 2 bases and 4 bases, there was a span of 12 bases. The CDR3 loop reads CASSLPGAEYEQYF. The CDR3 region has the DNA TGTGCCAGCAGCTTACCGGGGGCGGAATACGAGCAGTACTTC.

This clonotype has a handful of counts. The genes are TRBV4-2 and TRBJ1-2, with a tentative D call TRBD1 (6 bases). Trimming stripped 2 bases from V and 1 base from J, with 17 bases between. Per germline, CDR1 LGHNA and CDR2 YNFKEQ. The CDR3 contains 17 residues. The CDR3 loop is CASSQSGPTGINYGYTF. The CDR3 nucleotides are TGTGCCAGCAGCCAAAGCGGCCCCACAGGGATTAACTATGGCTACACCTTC.

The CDR3 here is CASSQGWAKGNTIYF. In nucleotides, the CDR3 is TGTGCCAGCAGTCAGGGCTGGGCGAAAGGAAACACCATATATTTT. The rearrangement links TRBV7-6 to TRBJ1-3; maybe TRBD1 (5 bases). From germline, CDR1 is SGHVS and CDR2 FNYEAQ. This CDR3 contains 15 residues. Trimming took 6 bases from V and 4 from J, leaving 16 bases between them.

The rearrangement uses TRBV7-9 and TRBJ1-3; 7 positions match TRBD1. Germline loops: CDR1 SEHNR, CDR2 FQNEAQ (reference sequence). The CDR3 consists of 16 residues. J gave up 3 bases and V 8 bases, and 13 bases lay outside the gene matches. The CDR3 loop reads CASSDSGTADGNTIYF. DNA for the CDR3: TGTGCCAGCTCAGATTCCGGGACAGCTGATGGAAACACCATATATTTT.

The chain uses TRBV27 and TRBJ1-1; 9 nucleotides line up with TRBD1. Germline loops: CDR1 MNHEY, CDR2 SMNVEV (reference sequence). The V segment lost 5 bases and the J segment 5 bases; nucleotides outside the gene matches: 12. This CDR3 has 16 amino acids. CDR3: CASSLNRGRLETEAFF. The CDR3 nucleotides read TGTGCCAGCAGTCTCAACAGGGGGCGACTAGAGACTGAAGCTTTCTTT.

The genes are TRBV27 and TRBJ2-5; TRBD2 might be the D (6 bases). The germline V gene has CDR1 MNHEY and CDR2 SMNVEV (reference sequence). The CDR3 covers 11 residues. V lost 8 bases and J 7 bases, leaving 11 bases between the germline ends. The CDR3 is CASGGGVTQYF. CDR3 DNA: TGTGCCAGCGGTGGCGGGGTGACCCAGTACTTC.

About this clonotype: The limits of the CDR3 on the DNA are not certain, so only TCRdb's listed CDR3 is given. This chain uses TRBV7-5 with TRBJ2-4; the table names TRBD1, a call not compared with the DNA. TRBV7-5 is a documented pseudogene. The CDR3 spans 19 residues, counting both ends. CDR3 sequence: CISVSEAHGGGTTKNIQYF.

This clonotype appeared many times. This chain connects TRBV7-3 to TRBJ1-1; possible D gene TRBD1, 5 bases. Germline CDR1 is SGHTA and CDR2 is FQGTGA. Trimming removed 6 bases at V and 5 bases at J, with 16 bases between. The CDR3 has 14 amino acids. The CDR3 spells CASSLIRGGTEAFF. Written as DNA, the CDR3 is TGTGCCAGCAGTTTGATACGGGGCGGGACTGAAGCTTTCTTT.

This clonotype was observed a few times. Here the CDR3 reads CASSYAGGHYNEQFF. The CDR3 DNA sequence: TGTGCCAGCAGTTACGCGGGGGGGCACTACAATGAGCAGTTCTTC. This sequence joins TRBV6-2 or TRBV6-3 and TRBJ2-1; 9 bases are shared with TRBD2. Unmatched junction bases numbered 2, after V lost 2 bases and J lost 3 bases. There are 15 residues in the CDR3. Germline lookup yields CDR1 MNHEY and CDR2 SVGEGT.

The chain combines TRBV15 with TRBJ2-3; 9 bases match TRBD2. The trim removed 5 bases at V and 5 bases at J, leaving 14 bases unmatched. Looked up from germline, CDR1 is LNHNV and CDR2 is YYDKDF (reference sequence). The CDR3 length is 17 residues. CDR3 region: CATSPNARASGEDTQYF. DNA for the CDR3: TGTGCCACCAGCCCAAATGCGAGGGCTAGCGGGGAAGATACGCAGTATTTT.

V is TRBV27 and J is TRBJ2-5; D is possibly TRBD2 (5 bases). Per germline, CDR1 MNHEY and CDR2 SMNVEV (reference sequence). The length of the CDR3 is 12 residues. The ends were cut back, 4 bases at V and 7 bases at J, with 10 bases in the middle. The CDR3 region has the DNA TGTGCCAGCAGTTGGAACGGGGTGACCCAGTACTTC. Amino acid sequence: CASSWNGVTQYF.

The V call is TRBV11-3, the J call TRBJ2-5; unclear D gene. V dropped 3 bases and J dropped 4 bases, with 12 bases sitting between them. Germline V CDR1 and CDR2: SGHNT, YENEEA. The CDR3 runs 14 residues. CDR3 sequence reads: CASSFAGPGETQYF. For the CDR3, the DNA is TGTGCCAGCAGCTTCGCCGGGCCGGGAGAGACCCAGTACTTC.

This clonotype was recorded a few times. The chain combines TRBV6-5 with TRBJ1-2; D gene ambiguous. V was cut by 4 bases and J by 2 bases, with 8 bases left in between. This CDR3 has 13 residues. CDR1 is MNHEY, CDR2 SVGAGI, per germline. CDR3 loop: CASSLGKNYGYTF. CDR3 DNA sequence: TGTGCCAGCAGTTTGGGGAAGAACTATGGCTACACCTTC.